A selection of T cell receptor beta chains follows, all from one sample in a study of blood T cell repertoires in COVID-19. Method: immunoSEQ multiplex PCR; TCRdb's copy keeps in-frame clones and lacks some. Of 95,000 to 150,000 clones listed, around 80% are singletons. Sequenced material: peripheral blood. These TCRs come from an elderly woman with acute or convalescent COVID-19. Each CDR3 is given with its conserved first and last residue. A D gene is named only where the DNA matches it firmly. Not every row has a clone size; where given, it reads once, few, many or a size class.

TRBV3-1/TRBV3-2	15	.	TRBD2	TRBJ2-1	CASSQAGGSGNEQFF	TGTGCCAGCAGCCAAGCGGGGGGTAGTGGAAATGAGCAGTTCTTC
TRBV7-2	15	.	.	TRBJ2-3	CASSSLLVGTDTQYF	TGTGCCAGCAGCTCCTTACTAGTAGGCACAGATACGCAGTATTTT
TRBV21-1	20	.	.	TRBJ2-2	CASSKAAGVIQAPNTGELFF	TGTGCCAGCAGCAAAGCGGCAGGGGTTATACAGGCACCGAACACCGGGGAGCTGTTTTTT
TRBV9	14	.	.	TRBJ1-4	CASSVGATQEKLFF	TGTGCCAGCAGCGTAGGGGCCACGCAAGAAAAACTGTTTTTT
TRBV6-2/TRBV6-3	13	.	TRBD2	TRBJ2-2	CASSGTSPGELFF	TGTGCCAGCAGTGGGACTAGCCCCGGGGAGCTGTTTTTT
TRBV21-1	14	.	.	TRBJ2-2	CASSKDGYAGELFF	TGTGCCAGCAGCAAAGACGGGTACGCCGGGGAGCTGTTTTTT
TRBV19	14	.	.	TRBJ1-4	CASSIRLQGEKLFF	TGTGCCAGTAGTATAAGGCTCCAGGGGGAAAAACTGTTTTTT
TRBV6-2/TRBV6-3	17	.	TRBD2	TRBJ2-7	CASSYSIGAGVTYEQYF	TGTGCCAGCAGTTACTCGATCGGGGCGGGGGTCACCTACGAGCAGTACTTC
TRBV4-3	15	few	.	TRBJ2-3	CASSQEVGGSDTQYF	TGCGCCAGCAGCCAAGAGGTGGGAGGATCAGATACGCAGTATTTT
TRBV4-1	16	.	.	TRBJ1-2	CASSQEIRAGPNGYTF	TGCGCCAGCAGCCAAGAGATTCGGGCAGGGCCTAATGGCTACACCTTC
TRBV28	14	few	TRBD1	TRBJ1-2	CASTLTGTDYGYTF	TGTGCCAGCACCCTAACCGGGACAGATTATGGCTACACCTTC
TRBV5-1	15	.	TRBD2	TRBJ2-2	CASSASGGNTGELFF	TGCGCCAGCAGCGCTAGCGGGGGAAACACCGGGGAGCTGTTTTTT
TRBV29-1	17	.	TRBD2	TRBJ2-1	CSVPGLAGGGSYNEQFF	TGCAGCGTCCCGGGACTAGCGGGAGGCGGGTCCTACAATGAGCAGTTCTTC
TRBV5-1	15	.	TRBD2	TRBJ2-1	CASSGGLAGTNEQFF	TGCGCCAGCAGCGGGGGACTAGCGGGGACCAATGAGCAGTTCTTC
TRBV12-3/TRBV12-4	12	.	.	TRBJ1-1	CASSEGPGVAFF	TGTGCCAGCAGTGAGGGCCCCGGGGTAGCTTTCTTT
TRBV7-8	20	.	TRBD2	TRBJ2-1	CASRPTPGLAAMVSYNEQFF	TGTGCCAGCAGACCTACCCCGGGACTAGCGGCCATGGTCTCCTACAATGAGCAGTTCTTC